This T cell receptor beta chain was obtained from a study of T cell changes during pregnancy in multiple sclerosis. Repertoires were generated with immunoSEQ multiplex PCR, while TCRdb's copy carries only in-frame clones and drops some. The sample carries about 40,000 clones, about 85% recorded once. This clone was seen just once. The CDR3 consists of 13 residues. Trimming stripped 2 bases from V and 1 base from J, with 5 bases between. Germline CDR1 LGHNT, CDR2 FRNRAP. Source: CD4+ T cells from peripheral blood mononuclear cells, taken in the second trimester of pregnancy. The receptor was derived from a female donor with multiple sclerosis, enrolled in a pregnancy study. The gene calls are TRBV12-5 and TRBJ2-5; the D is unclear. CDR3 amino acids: CASGLPGQETQYF. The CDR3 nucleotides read TGTGCTAGTGGTTTGCCCGGCCAAGAGACCCAGTACTTC.